One T cell receptor (beta chain) is described in this entry. Its antigen is currently unknown. This CDR3 comprises 14 residues. Germline lookup yields CDR1 ENHRY and CDR2 SYGVKD. The junction had 3 bases not matched to a gene; V was cut back by 6 bases and J by 0 bases. Sequencing was performed with immunoSEQ multiplex PCR; in TCRdb, only in-frame clones are kept and a portion is missing. This table has more than 45,000 clones, 86% appearing once. This record comes from a study of OX40 agonist ivuxolimab in advanced cancers. Exclusion applied to patients with autoimmune disease history or systemic immunosuppression. The sampling schedule covered blood at baseline, cycle 4 day 1, and cycle 7 day 1. Study findings and constraints: CD4+ and CD8+ blood T cells expanded clonally by week 6 at 0.1 to 3.0 mg/kg.

The sample consisted of CD4+ or CD8+ T cells sorted from blood, taken in a trial of the OX40 agonist ivuxolimab. The chain has TRBV10-3 and TRBJ1-1, with 8 nucleotides matching TRBD1. The sequence was collected from an adult with an advanced solid tumor such as melanoma, head and neck, liver or kidney cancer. CDR3 coding DNA: TGTGCCATCAGGCAGGGGGCCTTGAACACTGAAGCTTTCTTT. This gives the protein CAIRQGALNTEAFF.